This T cell receptor beta chain emerged from a study of vaccination and CD4 T cells after COVID-19 (dated by TCRdb to about 2022). Regarding the study in general: Convalescent patients had a positive SARS-CoV-2 result on nasal swab PCR, and of these patients, some ten had mild disease and one had severe disease. In the convalescent cohort there were six males and four females, among whom were two Hispanic individuals, seven Caucasians, two Asians and one multiracial person. Two doses of either the Pfizer-BioNTech BNT162b2 vaccine (n=8) or the Moderna mRNA-1273 vaccine (n=2) were administered to participants. Post-COVID blood samples were collected from convalescent patients a median of roughly 100 days after diagnosis, with a range of about 35 to 161 days. Post-vaccine blood samples were obtained a median of around 67 days after the second vaccine dose, with a range of roughly 12 to 250 days. Culture stimuli were overlapping spike peptide pools from SARS-CoV-2 and from the common cold coronaviruses HCoV-NL63, HCoV-OC43 and HCoV-229E. Control cultures received a CEFX viral epitope pool as the positive control, an HIV-1 Nef peptide pool as the negative control, or no peptide. In approximately eleven COVID-19 convalescent patients and 4 infection-naive healthy vaccine recipients, the spike-specific CD4+ TCR repertoire before mRNA vaccination was compared with the repertoire after mRNA vaccination. The investigation overall reported the following: Among convalescent patients, a median roughly 90% of the SARS-CoV-2-reactive clones seen after vaccination appeared only after vaccination, which suggests priming specific to the vaccine. An increase in the median number of SARS-CoV-2-reactive clonotypes from approximately 20 after infection to roughly 38 after vaccination was observed, but the change was not found to be significant. Of the vaccine-specific clones in convalescent patients, 304 of 307, or nearly all, reacted only to SARS-CoV-2 spike and did not cross-react with common cold coronaviruses. Only a relatively small number of convalescent patients were included in the study, and early timepoints following natural infection were not analyzed.

CDR1 and CDR2, looked up from the germline V gene, are MNHEY and SVGAGI. Ends trimmed: V by 0 bases, J by 5 bases; bases unmatched to a gene: 10. The cysteine opens and the phenylalanine closes a CDR3 of 17 amino acids. Just CDR3 DNA is preserved here, 51 bases in frame from base 1. The library was generated by PCR. DNA from cultured CD4+ T cells underwent TCR sequencing with the Oncomine TCR Beta short-read assay at the Johns Hopkins FTIC core. Genomic DNA was extracted from the cultured CD4+ T cells with the QIAamp micro DNA kit. Oncomine TCR Beta libraries from cultured CD4+ T cells were pooled with unique dual indexes and sequenced on an Illumina iSeq 100. Per the original workflow: Non-productive sequences were removed, and CDR3s that did not start with C, did not end with F or W, or were shorter than 7 amino acids were discarded. The MANAFEST web application identified antigen-specific clonotypes by comparing peptide-stimulated wells against reference wells and other culture wells. To be called positive, a clone needed an FDR below 0.05, an odds ratio above 5, and a productive frequency above 0.1% in at least two of three replicate wells. Cross-reactive clonotypes were defined as significantly expanded in both SARS-CoV-2 spike wells and at least one common cold coronavirus spike condition. CDR3 homology was assessed with Levenshtein distances (stringdist) and unrooted phylogenetic trees (ape) in R version 3.6.1. In TCRdb, the public reads were trimmed at Q25 with fastp and aligned with MiXCR, with productive beta chains retained. When rows share a CDR3 protein, they turn into one entry using the most common DNA and genes. The V and J calls and clone size are TCRdb's, not the authors'. The sample table records 10,000 or so distinct CDR3 sequences; about 33% of these occur just once. 15% to 17% of the sample comes from the top ten.

This specimen's treatment or condition label, interpreted: approximately nine-day PBMC culture with coronavirus spike peptide pools or control peptides (ViraFEST assay). The study used the ViraFEST assay, which expanded antigen-specific T cells with peptide pools and then identified expanded clonotypes by TCR sequencing. Positive SARS-CoV-2 PCR tests in the convalescent patients dated from March to December 2020, before Alpha, Beta and Delta variants emerged in the United States. Approximately 2.1 million PBMCs per well were cultured in IMDM with roughly 4.8% human AB serum and roughly 9.3 IU/ml IL-2, plus 10 ug/ml peptide pools. Half of the culture medium was replaced with fresh IL-2-containing medium on days 3 and 7. CD4+ T cells were isolated after roughly 10 days of culture through negative selection using the EasySep CD4+ T cell isolation kit. Ficoll-Paque Plus gradient centrifugation was used to isolate PBMCs from whole blood, and the isolated PBMCs were then either used fresh or cryopreserved at -140C. Each culture condition was generally run in triplicate wells.

Note on this clonotype: It has no known antigen specificity. No quality values exist for individual bases; no much larger clone is one base distant.

Sequenced material: CD4+ T cells from blood, cultured in vitro, taken after SARS-CoV-2 vaccination. The source is a human donor who had recovered from COVID-19. The chain links TRBV6-5 with TRBJ2-7, with 10 central nucleotides matching TRBD2. The CDR3 loop reads CASSYSSSLAGTHEQYF. The bases are TGTGCCAGCAGTTACTCATCCTCACTAGCGGGAACCCACGAGCAGTACTTC.